The 25 T cell receptor beta chains below were found in one sample sequenced in a study of OX40 agonist ivuxolimab in advanced cancers. Profiled with immunoSEQ multiplex PCR; TCRdb holds only in-frame clones, not every one. The profile shows approximately 69,000 clones, 84% of them singletons. The source was CD4+ or CD8+ T cells sorted from blood, collected in a trial of the OX40 agonist ivuxolimab. The receptors originated from an adult with an advanced solid tumor such as melanoma, head and neck, liver or kidney cancer.

As to this clone: The same CDR3 also results from other DNA sequences found in this sample. The chain combines TRBV9 with TRBJ1-1; D is ambiguous. V lost 0 bases to trimming and J lost 2 bases, with 5 bases between them. Germline CDR1 is SGDLS and CDR2 is YYNGEE. The CDR3 length is 13 residues. DNA for the CDR3: TGTGCCAGCAGCGTAGCCCTAAACACTGAAGCTTTCTTT. Translated: CASSVALNTEAFF.

The chain couples TRBV19 to TRBJ2-5; maybe TRBD1 (5 bases). V was shortened by 3 bases and J by 2 bases, with 16 bases between the two germline ends. Per germline, CDR1 LNHDA and CDR2 SQIVND (reference sequence). This CDR3 has 16 amino acids. The CDR3 sequence is CASSIRVGVIQETQYF. CDR3 nucleotide sequence: TGTGCCAGTAGTATTCGGGTAGGGGTAATTCAAGAGACCCAGTACTTC.

The chain couples TRBV7-2 to TRBJ1-2, with D maybe TRBD1 (6 bases). Germline assignment: CDR1 SGHTA and CDR2 FQGNSA. Deletions cut 1 base from V and 8 bases from J, with 11 bases between. The CDR3 consists of 13 residues. CDR3 protein: CASSLDQGTGYTF. Here the CDR3 DNA reads TGTGCCAGCAGCTTAGATCAGGGGACAGGCTACACCTTC. The variable domain in full, with the rest retrieved from reference TRBV7-2 and TRBJ1-2, is GAGVSQSPSNKVTEKGKDVELRCDPISGHTALYWYRQSLGQGLEFLIYFQGNSAPDKSGLPSDRFSAERTGGSVSTLTIQRTQQEDSAVYLCASSLDQGTGYTFGSGTRLTVV.

V gene TRBV5-4 combines with J gene TRBJ1-2; TRBD1 agrees at 11 bases. This CDR3 has 16 amino acids. Germline V gene sequence: CDR1 SGHNT, CDR2 YYREEE (reference sequence). Trimming at V came to 4 bases and at J to 10 bases, leaving 15 bases not matched to a gene. The CDR3 reads CASSRGQGAPYNFYTF. Here the CDR3 DNA reads TGTGCCAGCAGCAGAGGACAGGGGGCGCCGTATAATTTCTACACCTTC.

The V call is TRBV27, the J call TRBJ2-2, with 12 bases matching TRBD1. This CDR3 spans 16 amino acids. CDR1 is MNHEY, CDR2 SMNVEV, per germline (reference sequence). J gave up 5 bases and V 5 bases, and 6 bases lay outside the gene matches. The CDR3 region is CASSRRDRGRTGELFF. The CDR3 nucleotides are TGTGCCAGCAGTCGCCGGGACAGGGGGCGAACCGGGGAGCTGTTTTTT.

As to this clone: The sample contains more than one DNA sequence encoding this CDR3. The V and J genes are TRBV9 and TRBJ2-1; D gene unclear. There are 16 residues in the CDR3. CDR1 is SGDLS, CDR2 YYNGEE, per germline. The V end lost 0 bases, the J end lost 0 bases, and 10 bases lay between the germline ends. In DNA, the CDR3 is TGTGCCAGCAGCGTAGACGCGGTTAGCTCCTACAATGAGCAGTTCTTC. This sequence encodes CASSVDAVSSYNEQFF.

The chain carries TRBV10-3 and TRBJ2-1; TRBD2 matches at 12 bases. The CDR3 extends over 14 amino acids. Germline values: CDR1 ENHRY, CDR2 SYGVKD. V was pared by 4 bases and J by 5 bases, with 0 bases of the junction left unmatched. Here the CDR3 reads CAISGLAGDNEQFF. CDR3 coding DNA: TGTGCCATCAGTGGACTAGCGGGAGACAATGAGCAGTTCTTC.

The V and J genes are TRBV7-8 and TRBJ2-7; 9 bases align to TRBD1. The CDR3 is 15 amino acids. Per the germline V gene, CDR1 is SGHVS and CDR2 is FQNEAQ. J gave up 5 bases and V 4 bases, and 9 bases lay outside the gene matches. The CDR3: CASSYDGQGIHEQYF. CDR3 DNA sequence: TGTGCCAGCAGCTACGATGGACAGGGGATCCACGAGCAGTACTTC. Looking up the rest from reference TRBV7-8 and TRBJ2-7 gives the full variable domain: GAGVSQSPRYKVAKRGQDVALRCDPISGHVSLFWYQQALGQGPEFLTYFQNEAQLDKSGLPSDRFFAERPEGSVSTLKIQRTQQEDSAVYLCASSYDGQGIHEQYFGPGTRLTVT.

Only one count was recorded for this clone. The rearrangement joins TRBV11-3 to TRBJ2-1; D may be TRBD1 or TRBD2 (5 bases each). The CDR3 sequence is 16 residues long. CDR1 SGHNT and CDR2 YENEEA come from the germline V gene. V was shortened by 1 base and J by 3 bases, with 13 bases between the two germline ends. The CDR3 coding sequence is TGTGCCAGCAGCTTAGTGCAGGGAGTAATCTACAATGAGCAGTTCTTC. Amino acid sequence: CASSLVQGVIYNEQFF.

CDR3 sequence (DNA): TGTGCCAGCAGCTTAGCGCTCCGCGGGGAGGGATTGACCCAGCATTTT. Protein: CASSLALRGEGLTQHF. This chain uses TRBV7-8 with TRBJ1-5; no definite D call. With 0 bases removed from V and 11 bases from J, the gap between germline ends came to 20 bases. CDR3 length equals 16 residues. Germline V lookup: CDR1 SGHVS, CDR2 FQNEAQ. Combining the CDR3 with reference TRBV7-8 and TRBJ1-5 gives the whole variable domain GAGVSQSPRYKVAKRGQDVALRCDPISGHVSLFWYQQALGQGPEFLTYFQNEAQLDKSGLPSDRFFAERPEGSVSTLKIQRTQQEDSAVYLCASSLALRGEGLTQHFGDGTRLSIL.

The chain joins TRBV7-2 to TRBJ1-2, with 8 bases identical to TRBD1. After removal of 0 bases from V and 8 bases from J, the junction contained 8 bases not matched to a gene. The CDR3 consists of 15 residues. Germline V gives CDR1 SGHTA, CDR2 FQGNSA. The CDR3 spells CASSLAGQGNIGYTF. CDR3 bases: TGTGCCAGCAGCTTAGCTGGACAGGGTAATATCGGCTACACCTTC.

This chain links TRBV4-1 with TRBJ1-2; D may be TRBD1 (5 bases). CDR3 length: 16 residues. The V gene lost 5 bases and the J gene lost 0 bases, with 16 bases spanning the gap. CDR1 and CDR2 from the germline V gene are MGHRA and YSYEKL. The CDR3 DNA reads as TGCGCCAGCAGCAAAAGGGACTTAGGATCTAACTATGGCTACACCTTC. Translation: CASSKRDLGSNYGYTF.

The chain uses TRBV21-1 and TRBJ2-5; the D segment call TRBD1 is taken from the table without a DNA check. TRBV21-1 is a pseudogene. This CDR3 spans 17 amino acids. CDR3 amino acids: CASSKAGAGLRSETQYF. The CDR3 nucleotides are TGTGCCAGCAGCAAAGCGGGGGCGGGTCTAAGGAGCGAGACCCAGTACTTC.

V usage is TRBV5-1 and J usage is TRBJ2-5, with TRBD1 matching over 9 bases. There are 14 residues in the CDR3. Germline-derived CDR1 and CDR2 are SGHRS and YFSETQ. V gave up 2 bases and J gave up 4 bases; unmatched junction bases: 3. DNA for the CDR3: TGCGCCAGCAGCTTCCGGGACAGGGCAGAGACCCAGTACTTC. This encodes CASSFRDRAETQYF.

The gene calls are TRBV4-3 and TRBJ1-5; D gene ambiguous. V was shortened by 2 bases and J by 5 bases, with 7 bases between the two germline ends. The CDR3 is made up of 13 amino acids. The germline V gene has CDR1 LGHNA and CDR2 YSLEER. The CDR3, as DNA: TGCGCCAGCAGCCAACGGAGGGATCAGCCCCAGCATTTT. Its translation is CASSQRRDQPQHF.

The V call is TRBV5-1, the J call TRBJ1-5, with unresolved D. The germline V and J ends were trimmed by 0 bases and 5 bases, with 6 bases remaining between them. CDR3 size: 13 residues. The germline CDR1 and CDR2 sequences are SGHRS and YFSETQ. In DNA, the CDR3 is TGCGCCAGCAGCTTGGAACCGGATCAGCCCCAGCATTTT. Translated, it gives CASSLEPDQPQHF.

The gene calls are TRBV6-5 and TRBJ1-1; D uncertain. With 4 bases removed from V and 6 bases from J, the gap between germline ends came to 12 bases. Germline-derived CDR1 and CDR2 are MNHEY and SVGAGI. This CDR3 contains 13 residues. The CDR3 is CASSFNPEAEAFF. In DNA form, the CDR3 reads TGTGCCAGCAGTTTCAATCCCGAAGCTGAAGCTTTCTTT.

The chain combines TRBV25-1 with TRBJ2-7; no firm D call. This CDR3 comprises 13 residues. Germline CDR1 MGHDK, CDR2 SYGVNS. V dropped 5 bases and J dropped 2 bases, with 10 bases sitting between them. The CDR3 sequence is CASSRNLAYEQYF. DNA for the CDR3: TGTGCCAGCAGTCGGAATTTGGCCTACGAGCAGTACTTC.

This sequence joins TRBV7-2 and TRBJ2-5; D gene uncertain. In germline, CDR1 is SGHTA, CDR2 FQGNSA. The V end lost 5 bases, the J end lost 1 base, and 11 bases lay between the germline ends. This CDR3 has 14 residues. CDR3 sequence reads: CASSQPGSQETQYF. In DNA, the CDR3 is TGTGCCAGCAGCCAGCCAGGTTCCCAAGAGACCCAGTACTTC.

This clone was recorded only once. J is TRBJ2-1 and V is TRBV15; the match to TRBD1 covers 7 bases. Per the germline V gene, CDR1 is LNHNV and CDR2 is YYDKDF (reference sequence). V was pared by 3 bases and J by 3 bases, with 8 bases of the junction left unmatched. The CDR3 extends over 16 amino acids. Here the CDR3 reads CATSSPGTDFYNEQFF. In nucleotides, the CDR3 is TGTGCCACCAGCAGCCCCGGGACAGACTTCTACAATGAGCAGTTCTTC.

V usage is TRBV7-9 and J usage is TRBJ2-3; D perhaps matches TRBD1 (6 bases). V lost 2 bases and J lost 0, with 9 bases in between. This CDR3 is 15 amino acids long. From germline, CDR1 is SEHNR and CDR2 FQNEAQ (reference sequence). The CDR3 spells CASSLSRGSTDTQYF. The DNA for the CDR3 is TGTGCCAGCAGCTTATCGAGGGGGAGCACAGATACGCAGTATTTT.

V gene TRBV11-2 combines with J gene TRBJ1-2, with a tentative D call TRBD1 (5 bases). V shed 6 bases and J shed 4 bases, with 9 bases lying between them. Germline lookup yields CDR1 SGHAT and CDR2 FQNNGV. The CDR3 has 12 residues. The CDR3, as DNA: TGTGCCAGCAGTCTGCAGGGCTATGGCTACACCTTC. It specifies CASSLQGYGYTF.

This rearrangement joins TRBV9 to TRBJ1-2, with 9 bases matching TRBD1. Looked up from germline, CDR1 is SGDLS and CDR2 is YYNGEE. With 2 bases clipped from V and 5 bases from J, the junction kept 7 bases outside the gene matches. The CDR3 is 15 residues long. The CDR3 DNA sequence: TGTGCCAGCAGCGTTCGACAGGGGGTCGGGTATGGCTACACCTTC. Protein: CASSVRQGVGYGYTF.

V gene TRBV9 combines with J gene TRBJ2-2; the D gene is possibly TRBD2 (6 bases). This CDR3 is built from 13 residues. CDR1 and CDR2 (germline): SGDLS, YYNGEE. Trimming pared 1 base from V and 6 bases from J, leaving 7 bases between. Here the CDR3 reads CASSVWGAGELFF. Here the CDR3 DNA reads TGTGCCAGCAGCGTATGGGGGGCCGGGGAGCTGTTTTTT.

The J gene is TRBJ1-1, the V gene TRBV7-8, with D hard to call. V lost 3 bases and J 1 base, leaving 6 bases between the germline ends. Germline V gene lookup returns CDR1 SGHVS and CDR2 FQNEAQ. The CDR3 covers 13 residues. Written as DNA, the CDR3 is TGTGCCAGCAGCTTTAGCGAGAACACTGAAGCTTTCTTT. It encodes CASSFSENTEAFF. Filled out from reference TRBV7-8 and TRBJ1-1, the complete variable domain reads GAGVSQSPRYKVAKRGQDVALRCDPISGHVSLFWYQQALGQGPEFLTYFQNEAQLDKSGLPSDRFFAERPEGSVSTLKIQRTQQEDSAVYLCASSFSENTEAFFGQGTRLTVV.